This TCR beta chain was recovered during a study of T cell clonality in common variable immunodeficiency. Study findings and constraints: Reportedly, TCR beta sequences from common variable immunodeficiency showed fewer deletions and N-nucleotide insertions.

Sequencing used immunoSEQ multiplex PCR; TCRdb keeps in-frame clones, though not all of them. The sample includes fewer than 25,000 clones, none of them occurring once. Diagnosis required reduced IgG, IgA and/or IgM with specific antibody deficiency. Blood samples were heparinized, about 4.5 to 8 ml per donor. The germline gives CDR1 SGHRS, CDR2 YFSETQ. The CDR3 is 17 amino acids. With V trimmed by 0 bases and J by 0 bases, 6 bases remained unmatched. This clone came up many times. The antigen remains undetermined. The read ends 3 residues early relative to the CDR3; the germline J gene fills the gap. Sequenced input: peripheral blood mononuclear cells. The rearrangement uses TRBV5-1 and TRBJ2-7; 10 nucleotides line up with TRBD2. The clonotype was recovered from a human donor with common variable immunodeficiency. The CDR3 DNA, read in part, is TGCGCCAGCAGCTTGGGTAGAGCGGGAGGGTACTCCTACGAG. Protein product: CASSLGRAGGYSYE. In full, the CDR3 reads CASSLGRAGGYSYEQYF.